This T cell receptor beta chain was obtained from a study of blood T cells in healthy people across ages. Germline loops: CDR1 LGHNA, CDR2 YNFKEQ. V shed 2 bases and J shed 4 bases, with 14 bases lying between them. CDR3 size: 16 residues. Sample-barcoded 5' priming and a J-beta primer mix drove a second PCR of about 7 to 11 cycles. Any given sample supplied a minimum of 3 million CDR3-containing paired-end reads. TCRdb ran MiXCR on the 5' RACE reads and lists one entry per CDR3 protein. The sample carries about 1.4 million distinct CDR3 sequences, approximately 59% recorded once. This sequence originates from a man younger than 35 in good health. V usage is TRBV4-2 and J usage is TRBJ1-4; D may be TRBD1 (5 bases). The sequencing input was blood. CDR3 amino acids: CASSQRTGTGNEKLFF. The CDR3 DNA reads TGTGCCAGCAGCCAACGAACCGGGACGGGTAATGAAAAACTGTTTTTT.